These 25 T cell receptor beta chains share one sample of origin, sequenced in a study of blood T cell repertoires in COVID-19. TCRdb keeps only in-frame clones here, not all; method: immunoSEQ multiplex PCR. Of roughly 170,000 clones listed, approximately 78% are singletons. The specimen sequenced was PBMCs or T cells enriched from blood (not recorded which). The receptors were sampled from a woman aged 50 to 65 who had recovered from COVID-19.

This clone was counted a few times. J is TRBJ2-1 and V is TRBV10-3; 12 nucleotides agree with TRBD1. The germline V gene has CDR1 ENHRY and CDR2 SYGVKD. V lost 8 bases to trimming and J lost 7 bases; unmatched junction nucleotides: 3. The CDR3 extends over 13 amino acids. The chain's CDR3 is CAISGQGANEQFF. For the CDR3, the DNA is TGTGCCATCTCGGGACAGGGGGCGAATGAGCAGTTCTTC.

This chain connects TRBV5-4 to TRBJ2-2, with TRBD2 identical over 8 bases. V lost 3 bases, J lost 4 bases, and 11 bases stayed unmatched. This CDR3 has 17 residues. CDR1 and CDR2 (germline): SGHNT, YYREEE (reference sequence). The CDR3 spells CASSSFTGGQGTGELFF. The CDR3 DNA sequence: TGTGCCAGCAGCTCTTTTACGGGAGGGCAAGGCACCGGGGAGCTGTTTTTT.

V and J are TRBV5-1 and TRBJ1-2; D is uncertain. This CDR3 has 14 amino acids. The V and J ends lost 4 bases and 7 bases respectively, with 17 bases between them. The germline V gene encodes CDR1 SGHRS and CDR2 YFSETQ. The CDR3 coding sequence is TGCGCCAGCAGCCTAGACGCGAAGATCGGTGGCTACACCTTC. Translating gives CASSLDAKIGGYTF. Full variable domain (rest looked up from reference TRBV5-1 and TRBJ1-2): KAGVTQTPRYLIKTRGQQVTLSCSPISGHRSVSWYQQTPGQGLQFLFEYFSETQRNKGNFPGRFSGRQFSNSRSEMNVSTLELGDSALYLCASSLDAKIGGYTFGSGTRLTVV.

The chain recombines TRBV5-1 with TRBJ1-6; no definite D call. Germline CDR1 is SGHRS and CDR2 is YFSETQ. There are 14 residues in the CDR3. With 7 bases removed from V and 6 bases from J, the gap between germline ends came to 14 bases. CDR3 DNA sequence: TGCGCCAGCCGCGGTGTTAGTGGTAATTCACCCCTCCACTTT. Translating it yields CASRGVSGNSPLHF.

This chain joins TRBV12-3 or TRBV12-4 and TRBJ1-2; TRBD1 might be the D (5 bases). Trimming removed 6 bases from V and 5 bases from J, with 10 bases in between. The CDR3 has 12 residues. The CDR3 is CASRRGVYGYTF. The CDR3 DNA follows: TGTGCCAGCAGACGGGGGGTTTATGGCTACACCTTC.

The genes are TRBV5-1 and TRBJ2-3; 9 nucleotides line up with TRBD1. The germline CDR1 and CDR2 sequences are SGHRS and YFSETQ. J gave up 2 bases and V 4 bases, and 5 bases lay outside the gene matches. The CDR3 loop spans 15 amino acids. In DNA form, the CDR3 reads TGCGCCAGCAGCCCGGACAGGGGAGACACAGATACGCAGTATTTT. It encodes CASSPDRGDTDTQYF.

This CDR3 reads CASSARWTGGPEAFF. The DNA for the CDR3 is TGTGCCAGCAGCGCCCGGTGGACAGGGGGCCCTGAAGCTTTCTTT. The chain employs TRBV14 and TRBJ1-1; TRBD1 matches 11 bases. This CDR3 is built from 15 residues. Germline V gene data show CDR1 as SGHDN and CDR2 as FVKESK. V shed 5 bases, J shed 6 bases, and the junction held 8 bases outside the gene matches.

This clone was counted a few times. V is TRBV14 and J is TRBJ1-2; possible D gene TRBD1, 6 bases. From germline, CDR1 is SGHDN and CDR2 FVKESK. This CDR3 is 18 amino acids long. V was shortened by 2 bases and J by 2 bases, with 21 bases between the two germline ends. The CDR3 nucleotides are TGTGCCAGCAGCCAAAGCCGGGACAAACCCCGGAGAAACTATGGCTACACCTTC. Residues: CASSQSRDKPRRNYGYTF.

This chain joins TRBV5-6 and TRBJ2-5; D is unresolved. V was cut by 5 bases and J by 0 bases, with 8 bases left in between. CDR3 length: 13 residues. Per germline, CDR1 SGHDT and CDR2 YYEEEE. CDR3 nucleotide sequence: TGTGCCAGCAGGCCGGAGTACCAAGAGACCCAGTACTTC. Its protein product is CASRPEYQETQYF. Supplemented by reference TRBV5-6 and TRBJ2-5, the full variable domain reads DAGVTQSPTHLIKTRGQQVTLRCSPKSGHDTVSWYQQALGQGPQFIFQYYEEEERQRGNFPDRFSGHQFPNYSSELNVNALLLGDSALYLCASRPEYQETQYFGPGTRLLVL.

This chain connects TRBV3-1 (or the pseudogene TRBV3-2) to TRBJ1-1, with D possibly matching TRBD1 (5 bases). The CDR3 is 13 residues long. In germline, CDR1 is LGHDT, CDR2 YNNKEL (reference sequence). Trimming stripped 6 bases from V and 1 base from J, with 9 bases between. CDR3 residues: CASSFGQNTEAFF. The DNA of the CDR3 is TGTGCCAGCAGTTTCGGACAGAACACTGAAGCTTTCTTT.

V usage is TRBV6-5 and J usage is TRBJ2-7, with D perhaps TRBD2 (5 bases). Germline-derived CDR1 and CDR2 are MNHEY and SVGAGI. The V gene lost 5 bases and the J gene lost 4 bases, with 15 bases spanning the gap. This CDR3 spans 14 amino acids. CDR3 sequence (DNA): TGTGCCAGCAGTATAGCGTGGGGAGCTTACGAGCAGTACTTC. This sequence encodes CASSIAWGAYEQYF.

This clone was seen only a few times. This chain joins TRBV4-2 and TRBJ1-2; the match to TRBD1 covers 7 bases. V was pared by 4 bases and J by 2 bases, with 16 bases of the junction left unmatched. The CDR3 is made up of 18 amino acids. Germline CDR1 reads LGHNA; CDR2 reads YNFKEQ. The CDR3 is CASSPRSPAGGGNYGYTF. In DNA, the CDR3 is TGTGCCAGCAGCCCTAGATCACCGGCCGGAGGGGGCAACTATGGCTACACCTTC.

The rearrangement uses TRBV4-1 and TRBJ2-5; 7 nucleotides agree with TRBD1. This CDR3 region has 16 residues. The ends lost 1 base at V and 2 bases at J; junction bases unmatched: 7. Germline loops: CDR1 MGHRA, CDR2 YSYEKL. CDR3 in amino acids: CASSQVGTAVQETQYF. Here the CDR3 DNA reads TGCGCCAGCAGCCAAGTTGGGACAGCAGTACAAGAGACCCAGTACTTC.

The rearrangement links TRBV19 to TRBJ2-1, with 8 bases identical to TRBD2. The trim removed 7 bases at V and 7 bases at J, leaving 12 bases unmatched. Germline CDR1 reads LNHDA; CDR2 reads SQIVND (reference sequence). The CDR3 runs 15 residues. The CDR3 reads CASKASREGRNEQFF. Here the CDR3 DNA reads TGTGCCAGTAAGGCTAGCCGGGAGGGCCGGAATGAGCAGTTCTTC.

The chain is built from TRBV6-5 and TRBJ2-1; 11 positions agree with TRBD2. CDR1 is MNHEY, CDR2 SVGAGI, per germline. Germline trimming cut 0 bases from V and 16 bases from J; bases unmatched to any gene: 11. The length of the CDR3 is 15 residues. The DNA for the CDR3 is TGTGCCAGCAGTTACTCCGGTAGCGGGAGGGTATTGGAATTCTTC. Its translation: CASSYSGSGRVLEFF.

About this clone: At the DNA level, this CDR3 is encoded by other sequences in the same sample as well. The J gene is TRBJ2-3, the V gene TRBV27, with D perhaps TRBD1 (5 bases). V was shortened by 6 bases and J by 1 base, with 8 bases between the two germline ends. This CDR3 has 13 residues. Germline-derived CDR1 and CDR2 are MNHEY and SMNVEV (reference sequence). The CDR3 reads CASRGQGTDTQYF. CDR3 DNA: TGTGCCAGCAGGGGGCAGGGCACAGATACGCAGTATTTT.

The rearrangement uses TRBV28 and TRBJ1-4; 7 nucleotides line up with TRBD1. V shed 3 bases, J shed 7 bases, and the junction held 20 bases outside the gene matches. Germline assignment: CDR1 MDHEN and CDR2 SYDVKM. The CDR3 runs to 19 residues. CDR3 residues: CASSFPSSWDSPGGEKLFF. The CDR3 nucleotides read TGTGCCAGCAGTTTCCCCTCATCCTGGGACAGTCCTGGGGGTGAAAAACTGTTTTTT.

V and J are TRBV20-1 and TRBJ1-3; D not certain. V was trimmed by 5 bases and J by 6 bases, leaving 8 bases between them. This CDR3 contains 11 residues. The germline gives CDR1 DFQATT, CDR2 SNEGSKA (reference sequence). The CDR3 bases are TGCAGTGCTTCCCGACAAAACACCATATATTTT. Translation gives CSASRQNTIYF.

The chain is built from TRBV7-3 and TRBJ2-7; 9 positions match TRBD1. The V segment lost 4 bases and the J segment 7 bases; nucleotides outside the gene matches: 2. This CDR3 contains 12 residues. From germline, CDR1 is SGHTA and CDR2 FQGTGA. This CDR3 reads CASSSGQGEQYF. CDR3 nucleotide sequence: TGTGCCAGCAGCTCGGGACAGGGTGAGCAGTACTTC.

The gene calls are TRBV15 and TRBJ2-2; D is undetermined. V dropped 3 bases and J dropped 8 bases, with 22 bases sitting between them. CDR3 size: 17 residues. Per germline, CDR1 LNHNV and CDR2 YYDKDF (reference sequence). The CDR3 region is CATSSPPGVYTGGELFF. In DNA form, the CDR3 reads TGTGCCACCAGCAGTCCCCCCGGAGTATACACCGGTGGGGAGCTGTTTTTT.

As regards this clone: The DNA is left out, because the CDR3 cannot be placed on it with certainty; the CDR3 is given as TCRdb lists it. The V call is TRBV5-6, the J call TRBJ2-3; TRBD1 reflects the table's D call only, with no check against the DNA. CDR1 SGHDT and CDR2 YYEEEE come from the germline V gene. The CDR3 length equals 14 residues, ends included. The chain's CDR3 is CASSFGQGTDTQYF.

The chain has TRBV7-2 and TRBJ2-2; 7 bases line up with TRBD1. Trimming removed 3 bases from V and 4 bases from J; junction bases left unmatched: 2. Per the germline V gene, CDR1 is SGHTA and CDR2 is FQGNSA. The CDR3 loop spans 14 amino acids. For the CDR3, the DNA is TGTGCCAGCAGCTTGTCAGGGGGCACCGGGGAGCTGTTTTTT. Protein: CASSLSGGTGELFF.

The chain combines TRBV28 with TRBJ2-1; TRBD1 aligns across 7 bases. The germline V gene encodes CDR1 MDHEN and CDR2 SYDVKM. With 7 bases clipped from V and 7 bases from J, the junction kept 4 bases outside the gene matches. The CDR3 sequence is 12 residues long. CDR3 protein: CASKGARNEQFF. As DNA, the CDR3 is TGTGCCAGCAAGGGGGCAAGGAATGAGCAGTTCTTC.

The chain employs TRBV10-1 and TRBJ2-5; D possibly corresponds to TRBD2 (6 bases). Germline lookup yields CDR1 WNHNN and CDR2 SYGVQD (reference sequence). CDR3 length: 15 residues. The V and J ends lost 7 bases and 5 bases respectively, with 20 bases between them. In DNA form, the CDR3 reads TGCGCCAGCACTAGAGGAGGGGCTTTCGGGGAGACCCAGTACTTC. It specifies CASTRGGAFGETQYF.

A word on this clone: The same CDR3 also results from other DNA sequences found in this sample. V gene TRBV5-1 combines with J gene TRBJ2-3; 13 bases fit TRBD2. The CDR3 loop spans 16 amino acids. The V gene's germline CDR1 is SGHRS and CDR2 YFSETQ. With V trimmed by 4 bases and J by 1 base, 3 bases remained unmatched. CDR3 coding DNA: TGCGCCAGCAGCCCCGGACTAGCGGGAGGCACAGATACGCAGTATTTT. Translated: CASSPGLAGGTDTQYF.